This T cell receptor beta chain was identified during a study of blood T cell repertoires in COVID-19. For the study at large: Donors in the United States, Italy and Spain gave samples during acute or convalescent COVID-19.

The junction had 6 bases not matched to a gene; V was cut back by 5 bases and J by 5 bases. CDR1 is SEHNR, CDR2 FQNEAQ, per germline (reference sequence). The CDR3 length is 15 residues. The assay was immunoSEQ multiplex PCR, and TCRdb's table has in-frame clones only and misses some. The sample carries a few hundred thousand clones, 70% to 85% recorded once. Sequencing was done on a sample of peripheral blood. The receptor was derived from a woman in her thirties or forties who had recovered from COVID-19. The chain has TRBV7-9 and TRBJ1-1, with 12 bases matching TRBD1. The CDR3 region has the DNA TGTGCCAGCAGCCTCGGGACAGGGGGCCCAACTGAAGCTTTCTTT. Translation: CASSLGTGGPTEAFF.